This T cell receptor (beta chain) was sequenced during a study of T cell responses to AZD1222 COVID-19 vaccine (TCRdb year 2021). The study in broad terms: Because spike-specific TCR depth and breadth did not differ between the two schedules, AZD1222 recipients who got a second dose at roughly 4 weeks were pooled with those who got a second dose at roughly 12 weeks. A total of approximately 240 trial participants underwent TCR sequencing, of whom 200 to 220 had received two doses of AZD1222 and some 26 had received two doses of the MenACWY control vaccine. Trial participants were enrolled into age subgroups of 18-55, 56-69 and 70-plus years, which contained about 150, 28 and 57 TCR-sequenced participants, respectively.

The label giving this sample's time point can be read as: baseline before first vaccination. Samples from vaccinated people were obtained from the UK trials COV001 and COV002, which included a single-blind randomized controlled phase 2/3 trial of AZD1222 (ChAdOx1 nCoV-19) in healthy adults. For TCRbeta chain sequencing, PBMC samples were collected from trial participants at day 0 and at day 28 after the second dose. Per the germline V gene, SGHTA is the CDR1 and FQGTGA is the CDR2. The CDR3 numbers 15 residues from cysteine through phenylalanine. The read is trimmed to its CDR3 DNA, 45 bases read in frame from base 1. Trimming removed 0 bases from V and 7 bases from J; the gene matches leave 3 bases unexplained. The CDR3 regions of human TCRbeta chains were analyzed by immunosequencing. On the authors' methods: TCRs in the repertoires were compared against a reference library of SARS-CoV-2-specific TCRs that had been generated with the MIRA antigen-specificity platform. Breadth meant the fraction of unique TCRs that were SARS-CoV-2-associated, whereas depth meant the fraction of total T cells that were SARS-CoV-2-associated. Using the MIRA data, each spike-specific TCR was assigned both to the spike region to which the TCR was reactive and to a CD4 or CD8 class. Log10-transformed breadth and depth values were compared by one-way ANOVA with Sidak's multiple comparisons tests. The table comes from immuneACCESS by way of TCRdb, which keeps in-frame sequences with V and J called. Part of the clones is missing from these tables; in studies checked, under half for an unresolved V gene and the rest for unknown reasons. For V, J and clone size, that table is used; D and trimming come from the DNA. For this sample there are about 120,000 clones; 80% to 90% appear just once. The top ten clonotypes cover about 1.5% of the sample.

As for this clone: Its binding antigen is unknown. The record has no base qualities; no much larger clone is one base away.

What the research found in general, with its limitations: Conclusions about previously exposed vaccinees are limited because only five or six AZD1222 recipients were SARS-CoV-2 seropositive at baseline. The 56-69-year group was small, and its depth increase did not reach significance, likely because of low power. Because no day 14 peak-response samples were available, the repertoires could be characterized only after the peak T cell response. Most participants were white British and females outnumbered males, and the authors suggested that clonal diversity may have been underestimated. Spike-specific TCR breadth and depth rose significantly after two AZD1222 doses compared with day 0 and with MenACWY recipients. Reportedly, close to half of the unique spike-specific TCRs recognized epitopes lying outside the regions that are mutated in the B.1.351 and B.1.1.7 variants. Vaccine-associated CD4 TCRs spanned the whole spike protein, with dominant responses in regions 160-218 and 743-854.

The TCR originated in an adult in good health. Source: peripheral blood, taken on day 0 of AZD1222 vaccination. The sequence links TRBV7-3 to TRBJ1-6, and 7 bases in between align with TRBD1. The CDR3 sequence is CASSLTGTVNSPLHF. Here is the DNA: TGTGCCAGCAGCTTAACGGGGACAGTGAATTCACCCCTCCACTTT.